This TCR beta chain was obtained from a study of cytomegalovirus exposure and HLA in healthy donors (dated 2017 in TCRdb). At the level of the whole study: An earlier analysis of approximately 640 of the donors reported approximately 290 Gb of sequence data and 100 million to 140 million unique TCR beta sequences from roughly 200 million T cells. About 280 gigabases of sequencing data and around 87 million unique TCR sequences were included in an early release covering roughly 600 HLA-typed donors. Of the 300 to 500 genotyped donors, 80% to 90% were placed in the genetic ancestry cluster associated with self-reported Caucasian donors. The study aimed to test whether signatures of past pathogen exposure could be identified by cataloging public T cell receptors. The study used immunosequencing to profile the T cell repertoires of approximately 690 subjects and linked those repertoires to cytomegalovirus serostatus. A separate validation cohort of over a hundred different subjects was used in addition to the roughly 670-subject first cohort. The study combined high-throughput TCR immunosequencing, statistical association of individual TCRs with disease status, and machine learning to predict cytomegalovirus infection status. To study patterns of TCR occurrence, a later analysis re-analyzed previously published TCR beta repertoires from more than 550 donors and added high-resolution HLA genotyping. Rather than using new phenotypic data, the later analysis identified candidate immune exposures from TCR beta sequences and from how often those sequences occurred across donors. To decide whether each TCR beta V gene segment behaved as functional or pseudogenic, an earlier analysis of nearly 600 of the donors relied on high-throughput TCR beta sequencing. Donor age, sex, ethnicity and CMV serostatus were compiled alongside the repertoire data. Genome-wide SNP genotypes for about 65% of the roughly 670 donors were used in a later genetic analysis, which treated that subset as a discovery cohort. Every repertoire in the discovery cohort had been generated on one and the same sequencing platform. HLA typing included class I and class II loci at four-digit resolution. The number of typed donors differed by locus: 629-630 for A, B, C, DRB1 and DQB1; 500 to 550 for DQA1; about 600 for DPA1; and 400 to 480 for DPB1. Roughly 5 DR-DQ haplotypes were handled as single units for association and clustering because linkage in the cohort was strong. Among approximately 370 genotyped donors of the cohort, an average of around 250,000 unique TCR beta nucleotide sequences was sequenced per donor, of which 15% to 20% were non-productive. General study outcomes and caveats: While some public TCRs were present in many individuals, most TCR sequences turned up only very rarely across donors. In vitro tests confirmed that three of the cytomegalovirus-associated TCR beta chains recognize cytomegalovirus antigens. At a false discovery rate of 0.05, a later analysis linked 15,000 to 20,000 TCR beta sequences to specific HLA alleles. According to the authors, the approach could potentially be generalized to other disease states and immunological phenotypes. The only immune exposure information available for the cohort was CMV serostatus. Because HLA typing was missing for some donors at each locus, association tests included only the typed subset. In a later analysis, HLA-associated TCR beta chains showed more clonal expansion and lower generation probabilities than non-associated chains that were equally common. A later genetic analysis associated a missense DCLRE1C variant with V-gene and J-gene trimming of TCR beta chains, and an independent cohort replicated the association. Some IMGT-functional V segments, including TRBV6-2 and TRBV6-3, could not be told apart with the 87-base-pair reads, so those segments were excluded. In a later analysis, several top co-occurrence clusters were reported to appear linked to parvovirus B19, influenza, CMV and Epstein-Barr virus. Strong co-occurrence of HLA alleles, especially DR and DQ, made assigning TCR associations to individual alleles difficult. A further reported finding was that TCR beta sequences accurately predicted the HLA-A and HLA-B alleles for most subjects in the first cohort. Sequencing depth was assumed to be roughly uniform across donors in the presence/absence analyses, though that assumption may not hold. In a later analysis, most CMV-associated TCR beta chains were found to appear HLA-restricted, with HLA associations seemingly driven largely by CMV exposure. The earlier analysis of 587 of the donors excluded 15 to 20 rarely observed V segments, including chromosome 9 orphons, because counts were too low. Cytomegalovirus status was reported to be diagnosed by the classifier with high specificity and sensitivity in both the original and validation cohorts. Broadly in line with IMGT annotations, most TCR beta V segments showed up in productive rearrangements about 90% or about 30% of the time in an earlier analysis of roughly 590 of the donors. Compared with the approximately 670-donor mean, donors in an Asian-associated ancestry cluster had fewer N-insertions in productive TCRs, according to a later genetic analysis. In a later analysis, the rate of TCR association differed among HLA loci, with DRB1 alleles having the most associated TCRs and HLA-C alleles having the fewest. A cluster of highly shared sequence variants was judged likely to be a technical artifact of the sequencing pipeline. Correlated functional status among segregating V segments might reflect linkage disequilibrium, but an unknown experimental factor could not be ruled out. In this cohort, only TCR beta chains were sequenced, and detectable features were limited by the absence of alpha or paired-chain data. A total of fewer than 200 TCR beta chains were listed by the study as associated with cytomegalovirus.

Libraries were prepared through the immunoSEQ multiplex PCR assay. A mixture of 60 forward primers for TCR Vbeta segments and 13 reverse primers for TCR Jbeta segments was used in the multiplex PCR. Amplification of the CDR3 region of rearranged TCR beta genes was performed with a multiplex PCR assay on genomic DNA. Amplified TCR beta libraries were sequenced as 87-base-pair reads on the Illumina HiSeq System. Per the authors' processing: In a later analysis, some 80 million unique TCR beta chains were counted across the roughly 610 repertoires, and roughly 10 million of these chains were shared by at least two donors. Raw reads were error-corrected and collapsed into unique sequences with a nearest-neighbor algorithm that merged closely related sequences to remove PCR and sequencing errors. V, D and J gene segments were assigned by aligning CDR3 sequences to IMGT reference sequences. For a sequence to be retained, at least a six-nucleotide match to both a V gene segment and a J gene segment was required. A rearrangement was called productive if the CDR3 had no stop codons and remained in frame with V and J, and every other rearrangement was called non-productive. Following IMGT convention, CDR3 was defined as the stretch from the second conserved V-encoded cysteine up to the conserved J-encoded phenylalanine. Sequences without an unambiguous match to a single V gene segment were excluded from the earlier analysis of a few hundred of the donors. An earlier analysis of 587 of the donors classified V segments as functional when productive rearrangements were above 56.7% and as segregating when the standard deviation between donors was above 5%. To diagnose cytomegalovirus status from the catalog of TCR beta chain sequences, a statistical classification framework was built. V and J gene assignment, in a later analysis, came from comparing TCR nucleotide sequences with IMGT/GENE-DB human TR gene sequences. In a later analysis, CDR3 sequences and most-parsimonious VDJ recombination scenarios were assigned using the TCRdist pipeline. In a later analysis, each TCR beta chain was defined by its CDR3 amino acid sequence together with its V-gene family, and reads without a unique V-gene family were excluded. To address suspected cross-contamination and a sequencing artifact, a later analysis removed 550 to 750 highly shared, low-generation-probability nucleotide sequences. A later analysis calculated a clonal expansion index for each public chain from normalized within-repertoire ranks of inferred template counts. A later analysis computed generation probabilities with a VDJ recombination model fitted to out-of-frame rearrangements, and checked the results against IGoR. A later analysis scored TCR-TCR, TCR-HLA and TCR-CMV co-occurrence with hypergeometric tests, applying a repertoire-size bias correction to TCR pairs. To estimate false discovery rates, a later analysis permuted the HLA or CMV assignments 20 times. In a later analysis, co-occurring TCRs were grouped with DBSCAN, and TCRdist sequence similarity was added when clustering was performed within HLA-allele-positive subsets. Repertoires with fewer than 30,000 or more than 120,000 public chains were left out of co-occurrence clustering, as were about 5 repertoires with anomalous nucleotide sharing. What TCRdb holds here is the immuneACCESS table cut down to in-frame rearrangements. Part of the clones is not present; checked against another copy, under half of the missing clones reflect an unresolved V gene, and the others are unexplained. Clone size and the V and J calls come from that table; the DNA yielded D and trimming. The sample table lists some 150,000 clones, less than 85% of them with a count of one. The ten largest clones add up to just under 6.5% of the sample.

As regards this clone: The antigen it recognizes is unknown. No base-level quality is on record; no much larger clone is a single base apart.

In total, 600 or so healthy bone marrow donors made up the cohort. Cohort members were all nominally healthy when sampled, although unrecorded immune exposures were likely present. The donor tested CMV seropositive, placing the donor among the 289 seropositive members of the cohort. A peripheral blood sample was collected from each donor, and TCR beta sequencing was performed on peripheral blood mononuclear cells. The Qiagen DNeasy Blood Extraction Kit was used to extract genomic DNA from the blood cell samples. V and J lose 5 bases and 6 bases, and a span of 11 bases separates them. Including cysteine and phenylalanine, the CDR3 has 12 amino acids. Only the CDR3 DNA is retained, 36 bases long and in frame from the first base. The germline V gene provides CDR1 MNHEY and CDR2 SVGAGI.

Sequencing was performed on PBMCs. The rearrangement combines TRBV6-5 with TRBJ2-7, with no confident D gene call. The sequence derives from a man aged 50-59 years in good health and CMV-seropositive. DNA sequence: TGTGCCAGCAGTCTCATCTCGGGCGAGCAGTACTTC. Translation gives CASSLISGEQYF.